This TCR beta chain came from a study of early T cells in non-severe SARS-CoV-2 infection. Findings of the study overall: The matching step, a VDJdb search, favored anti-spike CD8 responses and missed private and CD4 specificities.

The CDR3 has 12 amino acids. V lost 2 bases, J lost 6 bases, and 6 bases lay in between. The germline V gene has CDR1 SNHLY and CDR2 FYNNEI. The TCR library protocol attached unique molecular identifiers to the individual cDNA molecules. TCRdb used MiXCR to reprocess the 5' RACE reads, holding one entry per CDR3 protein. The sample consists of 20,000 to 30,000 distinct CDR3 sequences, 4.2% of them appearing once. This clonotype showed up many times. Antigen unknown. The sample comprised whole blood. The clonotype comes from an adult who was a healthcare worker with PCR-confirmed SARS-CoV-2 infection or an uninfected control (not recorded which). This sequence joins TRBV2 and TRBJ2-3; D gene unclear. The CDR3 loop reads CASSESRDTQYF. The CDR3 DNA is TGTGCCAGCAGTGAATCACGGGATACGCAGTATTTT.